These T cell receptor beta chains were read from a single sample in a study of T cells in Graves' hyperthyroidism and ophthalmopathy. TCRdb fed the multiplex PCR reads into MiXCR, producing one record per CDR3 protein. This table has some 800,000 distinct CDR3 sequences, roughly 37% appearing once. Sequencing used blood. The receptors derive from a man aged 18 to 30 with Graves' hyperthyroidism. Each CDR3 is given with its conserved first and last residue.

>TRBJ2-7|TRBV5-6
CASSLALEGFYEQYF
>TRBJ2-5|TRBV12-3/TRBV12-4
CASAQDGQETQYF
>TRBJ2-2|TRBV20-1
CSVSAGGIDTGELFF
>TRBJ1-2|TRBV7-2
CASSNDRVSNYGYTF
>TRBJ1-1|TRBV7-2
CASSFLRETEAFF
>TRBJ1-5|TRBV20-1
CSARQISNQPQHF
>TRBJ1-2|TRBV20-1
CSASRNSEVGYTF
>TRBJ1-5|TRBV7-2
CASSLVVPGSNQPQHF
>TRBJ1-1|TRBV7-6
CASSQDTVPAEAFF
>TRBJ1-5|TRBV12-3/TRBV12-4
CASSLQYSNQPQHF
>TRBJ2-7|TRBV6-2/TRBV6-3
CASRTNRGYSYEQYF
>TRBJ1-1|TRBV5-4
CAYEWRGGSQAFF
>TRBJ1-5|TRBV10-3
CASSQSGISGNQPQHF
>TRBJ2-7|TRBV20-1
CSARKWAVGYEQYF
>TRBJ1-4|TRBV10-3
CAIKEGRNEKLFF
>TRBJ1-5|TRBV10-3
CAISATGVGNQPQHF
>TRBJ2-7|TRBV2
CASRDVLGGGYEQYF
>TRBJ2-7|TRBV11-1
CASTRDRVVGEQYF
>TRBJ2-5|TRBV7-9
CASSFHAGTGVVETQYF
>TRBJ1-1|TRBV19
CASSTRQGRTEAFF
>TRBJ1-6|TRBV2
CASGDRGPNSPLHF
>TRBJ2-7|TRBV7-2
CASSPPGTPPLEQYF
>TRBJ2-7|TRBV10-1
CASSTSGGSTEQYF
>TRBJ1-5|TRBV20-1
CSADSAGGNQPQHF
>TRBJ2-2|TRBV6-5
CASSYAGTGELFF
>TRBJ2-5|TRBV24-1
CALLTGGETQYF
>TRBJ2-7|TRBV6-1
CASMGTGTSGFEQYF
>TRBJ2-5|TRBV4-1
CASSPGDSGQETQYF
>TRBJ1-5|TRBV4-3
CASSQGLGQPQHF